Each of the 30 T cell receptor beta chains below was sequenced from the same sample in a study of vaccination effects on CD4 cells after COVID-19. Sequencing followed a ViraFEST assay step that expanded antigen-specific CD4+ T cells with viral peptide pools. Subsequent to approximately 9 days of culture, CD4+ T cells were isolated. In the vaccine recipients, nucleocapsid antibodies were negative and there was no prior SARS-CoV-2 infection. Sequenced by immunoSEQ multiplex PCR; TCRdb stores in-frame clones only, minus some. The sample shows 77,000 or so clones, more than 60% of them seen only once. These TCRs are of unknown antigen specificity. Specimen: CD4+ T cells from PBMCs cultured with SARS-CoV-2 spike peptides, collected before COVID-19 vaccination. The receptors here all came from a human donor who received a COVID-19 vaccine.

This rearrangement joins TRBV9 to TRBJ2-5, with TRBD1 as a possible D gene (5 bases). This CDR3 has 12 amino acids. CDR1 is SGDLS, CDR2 YYNGEE, per germline. V was shortened by 3 bases and J by 7 bases, with 10 bases between the two germline ends. The CDR3: CASSAQGGTQYF. The CDR3 bases are TGTGCCAGCAGCGCCCAGGGCGGGACCCAGTACTTC.

The chain is built from TRBV24-1 and TRBJ2-1, with D possibly TRBD2 on 5 matching bases. Germline lookup yields CDR1 KGHDR and CDR2 SFDVKD. Trimming left V 4 bases short and J 7 bases short, with 16 bases between. The CDR3 is made up of 15 amino acids. The CDR3, as DNA: TGTGCCACCAGTGAGGCCGGTGCTTCGGGGAATGAGCAGTTCTTC. Its translation is CATSEAGASGNEQFF.

The chain couples TRBV10-2 to TRBJ2-7; 7 bases are shared with TRBD1. Trimming took 6 bases from V and 4 from J; bases not matched to a gene: 9. Germline-derived CDR1 and CDR2 are WSHSY and SAAADI. The CDR3 has 14 amino acids. The CDR3 loop is CASSRSQDRYEQYV. The CDR3 region has the DNA TGCGCCAGCAGCCGAAGCCAGGACAGGTACGAGCAGTACGTC.

The gene calls are TRBV3-1 (or the pseudogene TRBV3-2) and TRBJ1-2; 7 bases fit TRBD1. Germline V CDR1 and CDR2: LGHDT, YNNKEL (reference sequence). Trimming cost V 1 base and J 3 bases; bases outside gene matches: 5. CDR3 length: 15 amino acids. CDR3 sequence (DNA): TGTGCCAGCAGCCAAGTCGGACAGGAAGACTATGGCTACACCTTC. Its protein product is CASSQVGQEDYGYTF.

This clone was observed once. This chain joins TRBV9 and TRBJ1-2, with D perhaps matching TRBD1 (5 bases). V shed 3 bases and J shed 7 bases, with 16 bases lying between them. The CDR3 totals 14 residues. Germline-derived CDR1 and CDR2 are SGDLS and YYNGEE. The CDR3 spells CASSAHRDSPGYTF. CDR3 nucleotide sequence: TGTGCCAGCAGCGCACACCGGGACTCTCCTGGCTACACCTTC.

V is TRBV3-1 (or the pseudogene TRBV3-2) and J is TRBJ2-2; unclear D gene. Germline assignment: CDR1 LGHDT and CDR2 YNNKEL (reference sequence). There are 18 residues in the CDR3. Trimming removed 0 bases from V and 0 bases from J, with 14 bases in between. For the CDR3, the DNA is TGTGCCAGCAGCCAAGAATTCCAAGGGCAGCCGAACACCGGGGAGCTGTTTTTT. As protein: CASSQEFQGQPNTGELFF.

This clone was detected a few times. The V and J genes are TRBV7-9 and TRBJ1-4; D is undetermined. V was shortened by 1 base and J by 4 bases, with 10 bases between the two germline ends. Germline CDR1 is SEHNR and CDR2 is FQNEAQ (reference sequence). The CDR3 is 15 amino acids. The CDR3 bases are TGTGCCAGCAGCTTAGATCGGTTCCTTAATGAAAAACTGTTTTTT. Amino acid sequence: CASSLDRFLNEKLFF.

The gene calls are TRBV7-3 and TRBJ2-1; tentatively, D is TRBD2 (5 bases). The CDR3 is made up of 14 amino acids. Germline V lookup: CDR1 SGHTA, CDR2 FQGTGA. The V and J ends lost 1 base and 11 bases respectively, with 15 bases between them. The CDR3 bases are TGTGCCAGCAGCTTAAGGTTCGGGGTAGGGAAGCAGTTCTTC. This encodes CASSLRFGVGKQFF.

The V and J genes are TRBV18 and TRBJ1-1; D not resolved. The germline V gene has CDR1 KGHSH and CDR2 LQKENI. The CDR3 is 13 residues long. The V end was cut by 6 bases, the J end by 0 bases, with 8 bases between. CDR3 amino acids: CASSPDVNTEAFF. In DNA, the CDR3 is TGTGCCAGCTCGCCTGACGTGAACACTGAAGCTTTCTTT.

This clone was counted only a few times. J is TRBJ1-2 and V is TRBV12-3 or TRBV12-4, with 7 bases identical to TRBD1. J gave up 4 bases and V 7 bases, and 6 bases lay outside the gene matches. This CDR3 is 13 amino acids long. This CDR3 reads CASTQGTAYGYTF. In DNA, the CDR3 is TGTGCCAGCACCCAGGGGACAGCCTATGGCTACACCTTC.

This chain uses TRBV21-1 with TRBJ2-3. TRBV21-1 is tagged as a pseudogene. The CDR3 has 16 amino acids. DNA for the CDR3: TGTGCCAGCAGCAAAGATGGGGGACCGTCCACAGATACGCAGTATTTT. It is translated as CASSKDGGPSTDTQYF.

V gene TRBV6-6 combines with J gene TRBJ2-6; the D gene could be TRBD1 or TRBD2 (5 bases each). Trimming pared 4 bases from V and 0 bases from J, leaving 7 bases between. CDR1 is MNHNY, CDR2 SVGAGI, per germline (reference sequence). The CDR3 totals 15 residues. CDR3 protein: CASSWGYSGANVLTF. The CDR3 DNA reads as TGTGCCAGCAGTTGGGGGTACTCTGGGGCCAACGTCCTGACTTTC.

The chain carries TRBV18 and TRBJ2-2; 7 positions agree with TRBD1. Germline loops: CDR1 KGHSH, CDR2 LQKENI. This CDR3 region has 16 residues. J lost 5 bases, V lost 3 bases, and 9 bases had no gene match. CDR3 DNA: TGTGCCAGCTCACCCCCGACAGGGAGAGAAACCGGGGAGCTGTTTTTT. Its protein product is CASSPPTGRETGELFF.

The V and J genes are TRBV6-5 and TRBJ2-5, with 10 bases matching TRBD1. V lost 6 bases and J lost 1; bases outside the gene matches: 2. This CDR3 has 14 residues. CDR1 is MNHEY and CDR2 is SVGAGI in the germline V gene. CDR3 in DNA: TGTGCCAGCAGCAGGGACAGGGGCCAAGAGACCCAGTACTTC. This sequence encodes CASSRDRGQETQYF.

The chain uses TRBV5-1 and TRBJ2-7; TRBD2 matches at 9 bases. V gave up 3 bases and J gave up 2 bases; unmatched junction bases: 6. Germline values: CDR1 SGHRS, CDR2 YFSETQ. The CDR3 spans 15 residues. The DNA for the CDR3 is TGCGCCAGCAGCTGGGCGGCGGGGGGGCCCTACGAGCAGTACGTC. It encodes CASSWAAGGPYEQYV.

This clone was seen a few times. The chain combines TRBV5-4 with TRBJ2-1; D remains ambiguous. The CDR3 runs to 14 residues. Germline CDR1 SGHNT, CDR2 YYREEE (reference sequence). Deletions cut 2 bases from V and 1 base from J, with 7 bases between. CDR3 residues: CASSFIGSYNEQFF. The CDR3 bases are TGTGCCAGCAGCTTCATTGGGTCCTACAATGAGCAGTTCTTC.

This chain connects TRBV29-1 to TRBJ1-2; no clear D gene. This CDR3 spans 13 amino acids. V gave up 5 bases and J gave up 4 bases, with 14 bases separating them. The V gene's germline CDR1 is SQVTM and CDR2 ANQGSEA. CDR3 sequence reads: CSVTALGSYGYTF. Here the CDR3 DNA reads TGCAGCGTTACGGCCCTAGGGTCCTATGGCTACACCTTC.

The chain carries TRBV24-1 and TRBJ2-7, with D uncertain. The germline gives CDR1 KGHDR, CDR2 SFDVKD. Trimming removed 8 bases from V and 3 bases from J, with 10 bases in between. The CDR3 runs to 12 residues. For the CDR3, the DNA is TGTGCCACCAATGACGGAAACTACGAGCAGTACGTC. This encodes CATNDGNYEQYV.

The chain links TRBV6-6 to TRBJ2-5; D is unclear. This CDR3 comprises 15 residues. V was cut by 6 bases and J by 1 base, with 15 bases left in between. From germline, CDR1 is MNHNY and CDR2 SVGAGI (reference sequence). For the CDR3, the DNA is TGTGCCAGCAGCTGGTCCCCCCCGGGCCAAGAGACCCAGTACTTC. It encodes CASSWSPPGQETQYF.

The J gene is TRBJ2-1, the V gene TRBV5-1; 8 nucleotides line up with TRBD1. V lost 0 bases, J lost 10 bases, and 12 bases stayed unmatched. CDR3 length equals 16 residues. The germline V gene has CDR1 SGHRS and CDR2 YFSETQ. CDR3 residues: CASSLAGTGNQREQFF. CDR3 sequence (DNA): TGCGCCAGCAGCTTGGCCGGGACAGGCAATCAAAGGGAGCAGTTCTTC.

The chain couples TRBV11-2 to TRBJ2-7; D uncertain. This CDR3 comprises 16 residues. V was pared by 5 bases and J by 2 bases, with 19 bases between. The V gene's germline CDR1 is SGHAT and CDR2 FQNNGV. The chain's CDR3 is CASSLGLGGGAYEQYV. CDR3 coding DNA: TGTGCCAGCAGCCTCGGGCTCGGTGGCGGTGCCTACGAGCAGTACGTC.

This clone was found once. V usage is TRBV10-3 and J usage is TRBJ1-2; D remains ambiguous. CDR1 is ENHRY and CDR2 is SYGVKD in the germline V gene. V gave up 4 bases and J gave up 4 bases, with 10 bases separating them. CDR3 length: 13 residues. CDR3 nucleotides: TGTGCCATCAGTGCCGACAAGCTCTATGGCTACACCTTC. It codes for CAISADKLYGYTF.

V is TRBV18 and J is TRBJ1-1; 8 positions match TRBD1. CDR1 is KGHSH, CDR2 LQKENI, per germline. This CDR3 is built from 14 residues. Losses at the gene ends were 6 bases for V and 2 bases for J; bases not matched to a gene: 5. The CDR3 is CASSAGTGNTEAFF. DNA for the CDR3: TGTGCCAGCTCCGCGGGGACAGGCAACACTGAAGCTTTCTTT.

The rearrangement links TRBV7-8 to TRBJ2-7; D ambiguous. Germline CDR1 reads SGHVS; CDR2 reads FQNEAQ. V was trimmed by 1 base and J by 3 bases, leaving 10 bases between them. The CDR3 extends over 14 amino acids. CDR3 in amino acids: CASSLGSTNYEQYV. Written as DNA, the CDR3 is TGTGCCAGCAGCTTAGGAAGTACAAACTACGAGCAGTACGTC.

The chain couples TRBV7-8 to TRBJ1-1; no firm D call. Trimming stripped 2 bases from V and 5 bases from J, with 18 bases between. In germline, CDR1 is SGHVS, CDR2 FQNEAQ. CDR3 length: 16 residues. The CDR3 loop is CASSLRQVLLATEAFF. The CDR3 nucleotides read TGTGCCAGCAGCTTACGTCAGGTCCTACTAGCGACTGAAGCTTTCTTT.

The rearrangement uses TRBV28 and TRBJ2-2; D not resolved. Between the trimmed V and J ends, which lost 2 bases and 1 base, there was a span of 14 bases. CDR1 MDHEN and CDR2 SYDVKM come from the germline V gene. This CDR3 is 17 amino acids long. The CDR3 loop is CASSLPVSSRNTGELFF. The CDR3 region has the DNA TGTGCCAGCAGTTTACCAGTTAGTAGCAGGAACACCGGGGAGCTGTTTTTT.

The J gene is TRBJ2-7, the V gene TRBV7-2; D is perhaps TRBD1 or TRBD2 (5 bases each). The CDR3 has 14 residues. Germline loops: CDR1 SGHTA, CDR2 FQGNSA. Trimming removed 5 bases at V and 9 bases at J, with 20 bases between. CDR3 nucleotide sequence: TGTGCCAGCAGCCTGGGACGGTTAGGCCTTGGGCAGTACGTC. Its translation: CASSLGRLGLGQYV.

V gene TRBV12-1 combines with J gene TRBJ2-5; the DNA was not used to check the table's D call, TRBD2. TRBV12-1 is noted as a pseudogene. The CDR3 sequence is 16 residues long. CDR3 nucleotides: TGTGCCAGCAGCTTTGGACTAGCGGGACTCCAAGAGACCCAGTACTTC. Protein: CASSFGLAGLQETQYF.

The chain employs TRBV2 and TRBJ1-2; tentative D call: TRBD1 (6 bases). The CDR3 runs to 14 residues. Germline CDR1 SNHLY, CDR2 FYNNEI. V was shortened by 11 bases and J by 2 bases, with 18 bases between the two germline ends. The CDR3 bases are TGTGCCGGACCCCCCAGGGGTGCCAACTATGGCTACACCTTC. It translates to CAGPPRGANYGYTF. The entire variable domain, with the rest obtained from reference TRBV2 and TRBJ1-2, is as follows: EPEVTQTPSHQVTQMGQEVILRCVPISNHLYFYWYRQILGQKVEFLVSFYNNEISEKSEIFDDQFSVERPDGSNFTLKIRSTKLEDSAMYFCAGPPRGANYGYTFGSGTRLTVV.

The rearrangement joins TRBV30 to TRBJ2-7; D is perhaps TRBD1 (5 bases). CDR1 is GTSNPN, CDR2 SVGIG, per germline (reference sequence). Trimming removed 2 bases at V and 4 bases at J, with 12 bases between. CDR3 size: 13 residues. The CDR3 nucleotides are TGTGCCTGGAGTCGGCGGCAGGGTTACGAGCAGTACGTC. As protein: CAWSRRQGYEQYV.